The T cell receptor beta chain under discussion was sequenced for a study of OX40 agonist ivuxolimab in advanced cancers. Study-wide context: Patients enrolled in dose escalation were diagnosed with hepatocellular carcinoma, melanoma, renal cell or head and neck cancer. With a range of roughly 23 to 90, age averaged roughly 60 years, and around 83% were male. Overall study findings and caveats: Low normalized T-cell clonal expansion also characterized some of the nonresponders.

Note on this clone: The antigen remains unidentified.

Using immunoSEQ multiplex PCR, the repertoire was profiled, and TCRdb retains in-frame clones only, with some absent. This sample has approximately 22,000 clones, with about nine tenths found just once. The sample consisted of CD4+ or CD8+ T cells sorted from blood, taken in a trial of the OX40 agonist ivuxolimab. This clonotype was obtained from an adult with an advanced solid tumor such as melanoma, head and neck, liver or kidney cancer.

In DNA, the CDR3 is TGTGCCAGCAGTTACTCTATACTAGGTCATACGCAGTATTTT. Amino acid sequence: CASSYSILGHTQYF. This chain connects TRBV6-5 to TRBJ2-3, with a weak D call TRBD2 (5 bases). The CDR3 is 14 amino acids. Looked up from germline, CDR1 is MNHEY and CDR2 is SVGAGI. Trimming took off 0 bases at V and 7 bases at J, with 11 bases between the two ends.